These 5 T cell receptor beta chains share one sample of origin, sequenced in a study of T cells in tumors after PD-1 blockade. Only in-frame clones appear in the TCRdb table, and some are missing; sequencing was by immunoSEQ multiplex PCR. The table records 14,000 or so clones, 55% to 70% of them present only once. Sequenced here: tumor tissue, sampled after anti-PD-1 treatment. All receptors come from a human donor with cutaneous squamous cell carcinoma.

The V gene is TRBV9, the J gene TRBJ1-2; weak D call: TRBD1 (6 bases). CDR3 length: 16 residues. The germline V gene encodes CDR1 SGDLS and CDR2 YYNGEE. V lost 6 bases, J lost 4 bases, and 22 bases lay in between. The CDR3 here is CASTQQARTEVYGYTF. CDR3 DNA sequence: TGTGCCAGCACGCAGCAAGCTCGGACAGAAGTCTATGGCTACACCTTC.

This clone occurred a few times. The chain uses TRBV19 and TRBJ2-7, with D perhaps matching TRBD2 (6 bases). Germline CDR1 and CDR2: LNHDA and SQIVND (reference sequence). The CDR3 is 14 residues long. V lost 5 bases and J 3 bases, leaving 14 bases between the germline ends. The CDR3 DNA is TGTGCCAGTAGTCCCCGGGCTAGCGACTACGAGCAGTACTTC. Its protein product is CASSPRASDYEQYF.

This clone was seen a single time. The CDR3 nucleotides are TGCAGCGTTGTTCCGAGGACCAACACCGGGGAGCTGTTTTTT. Protein: CSVVPRTNTGELFF. The chain joins TRBV29-1 to TRBJ2-2; D is ambiguous. Germline CDR1 SQVTM, CDR2 ANQGSEA. The V end was cut by 4 bases, the J end by 2 bases, with 11 bases between. This CDR3 has 14 amino acids.

In this sample, this clone turned up a few times. The chain links TRBV13 to TRBJ1-2, with no clear D. V was cut by 6 bases and J by 5 bases, with 7 bases left in between. Germline CDR1 is PRHDT and CDR2 is FYEKMQ (reference sequence). The CDR3 is 11 residues long. CDR3 nucleotides: TGTGCCAGCAGGGGAGGGTATGGCTACACCTTC. It encodes CASRGGYGYTF.

This rearrangement joins TRBV7-2 to TRBJ1-2; no reliable D call. Germline-derived CDR1 and CDR2 are SGHTA and FQGNSA. The germline V and J ends were trimmed by 4 bases and 4 bases, with 13 bases remaining between them. The CDR3 sequence is 14 residues long. As DNA, the CDR3 is TGTGCCAGCAGCTCCTTGGGCGTTGGCTATGGCTACACCTTC. It is translated as CASSSLGVGYGYTF.